The rows below give T cell receptor beta chains drawn from one sample of a study of blood T cells in healthy people across ages. TCRdb reanalysed the 5' RACE reads using MiXCR and keeps one entry per CDR3 protein. The repertoire includes 660,000 or so distinct CDR3 sequences, around three fifths of them detected once, and over 35% sits in the top ten. Source material: blood. Every receptor here comes from a man between 60 and 75 years old in good health. Each CDR3 is given with its conserved first and last residue. The D gene is left open where the match is weak. The size field is filled for only some rows; it gives once, few, many or a size class.

j_call d_call v_call clone_size cdr3_aa cdr3_nt
TRBJ2-3 TRBD2 TRBV29-1 few CSAEGLAGAEDTQYF TGCAGCGCTGAGGGGCTAGCGGGGGCGGAAGATACGCAGTATTTT
TRBJ2-1 - TRBV12-3/TRBV12-4 - CASSLGRPYNEQFF TGTGCCAGCAGTTTGGGCAGACCCTACAATGAGCAGTTCTTC
TRBJ1-2 - TRBV3-1 - CASSQGWNGYTF TGTGCCAGCAGCCAGGGGTGGAATGGCTACACCTTC
TRBJ2-3 TRBD2 TRBV12-3/TRBV12-4 - CASSFATSGGQRTDTQYF TGTGCCAGCAGTTTCGCGACTAGCGGGGGCCAGCGCACAGATACGCAGTATTTT
TRBJ2-3 TRBD1 TRBV20-1 few CSARADRGSTDTQYF TGCAGTGCTAGAGCGGACAGGGGAAGCACAGATACGCAGTATTTT
TRBJ2-6 - TRBV24-1 - CATSDAMSSGANVLTF TGTGCCACCAGTGATGCTATGAGCTCTGGGGCCAACGTCCTGACTTTC
TRBJ2-7 - TRBV9 - CASSRDQRSEQYF TGTGCCAGCAGCCGGGACCAACGGAGCGAGCAGTACTTC
TRBJ2-1 TRBD2 TRBV4-1 - CASSQDLGGSPYNEQFF TGCGCCAGCAGCCAAGATTTGGGGGGGAGCCCCTACAATGAGCAGTTCTTC
TRBJ1-6 - TRBV6-1 few CASRGGGLNSPLHF TGTGCCAGCAGGGGCGGCGGGCTTAATTCACCCCTCCACTTT
TRBJ1-6 TRBD1 TRBV5-5 - CASSLAPGTVNSPLHF TGTGCCAGCAGCCTGGCTCCTGGGACAGTAAATTCACCCCTCCACTTT
TRBJ2-5 TRBD1 TRBV2 - CATARGRAQETQYF TGTGCCACTGCGAGGGGGCGGGCCCAAGAGACCCAGTACTTC
TRBJ2-5 - TRBV20-1 few CSAQRTYERETQYF TGCAGTGCTCAGAGGACCTATGAGAGAGAGACCCAGTACTTC
TRBJ1-2 - TRBV7-2 - CASRSTGREGYTF TGTGCCAGCAGATCTACAGGGCGCGAGGGCTACACCTTC
TRBJ2-5 TRBD2 TRBV10-1 - CASSMRLAETQYF TGCGCCAGCAGTATGAGACTAGCGGAGACCCAGTACTTC
TRBJ2-5 TRBD1 TRBV6-5 - CASSRDRGVETQYF TGTGCCAGCAGTCGGGACAGGGGGGTGGAGACCCAGTACTTC
TRBJ2-7 TRBD1 TRBV12-3/TRBV12-4 - CASRQQGVPYEQYF TGTGCCAGCAGGCAACAGGGGGTTCCGTACGAGCAGTACTTC
TRBJ2-1 - TRBV30 - CAWSSGAGQPNEQFF TGTGCCTGGAGTTCCGGGGCAGGGCAACCCAATGAGCAGTTCTTC
TRBJ2-7 - TRBV7-6 few CASSLPRLDSYEQYF TGTGCCAGCAGCTTACCTCGGCTGGACAGCTACGAGCAGTACTTC
TRBJ1-4 TRBD1 TRBV7-2 - CASSQGQLNEKLFF TGTGCCAGCAGCCAGGGACAGTTAAATGAAAAACTGTTTTTT
TRBJ2-7 - TRBV20-1 few CSASGARVASYEQYF TGCAGTGCTAGCGGGGCCCGGGTCGCCTCCTACGAGCAGTACTTC
TRBJ1-5 TRBD1 TRBV2 - CASSADRGNQPQHF TGTGCCAGCAGCGCGGACAGGGGCAATCAGCCCCAGCATTTT
TRBJ1-4 TRBD1 TRBV6-5 once CASSYRTGGEKLFF TGTGCCAGCAGTTACCGGACAGGGGGGGAAAAACTGTTTTTT
TRBJ2-3 - TRBV3-1 few CASSQESQSRHTQYF TGTGCCAGCAGCCAAGAATCCCAGTCTCGGCATACGCAGTATTTT
TRBJ2-5 - TRBV7-2 few CASSLDGGRIKTQYF TGTGCCAGCAGCTTAGACGGGGGGCGCATCAAGACCCAGTACTTC
TRBJ1-1 TRBD1 TRBV7-2 - CASSATGGFEAFF TGTGCCAGCAGCGCGACAGGGGGCTTTGAAGCTTTCTTT
TRBJ2-1 - TRBV7-2 - CASSLRDVYNEQFF TGTGCCAGCAGCTTGAGGGACGTATACAATGAGCAGTTCTTC
TRBJ1-5 - TRBV20-1 - CSARVAGNQPQHF TGCAGTGCTAGAGTCGCCGGGAATCAGCCCCAGCATTTT
TRBJ2-1 TRBD1 TRBV18 - CASSRTGGSDNAQFF TGTGCCAGCTCACGAACAGGGGGCTCAGACAATGCGCAGTTCTTC
TRBJ2-1 TRBD2 TRBV7-6 few CASSLTPSGNDGGQFF TGTGCCAGCAGCTTAACTCCTAGCGGCAATGACGGGGGGCAGTTCTTC
TRBJ2-7 - TRBV2 - CASSYNKAEQYF TGTGCCAGCAGTTATAATAAGGCCGAGCAGTACTTC
TRBJ2-3 - TRBV5-1 - CASSEADPSTDTQYF TGCGCCAGCAGCGAAGCGGATCCTAGCACAGATACGCAGTATTTT
TRBJ2-3 - TRBV29-1 many CSVGRVQNTDTQYF TGCAGCGTTGGGCGCGTCCAGAACACAGATACGCAGTATTTT
TRBJ2-5 - TRBV10-2 - CASTTGGGSATQYF TGCGCCAGCACGACCGGTGGGGGGTCCGCGACCCAGTACTTC
TRBJ2-2 TRBD1 TRBV18 - CASSPRTGDSRFLAHFAGELYF TGTGCCAGCTCACCACGGACAGGGGACTCTCGGTTCCTCGCCCATTTCGCCGGGGAGCTGTATTTT
TRBJ1-6 - TRBV20-1 - CSATRDSSYNSPLHF TGCAGTGCAACCCGAGACAGCTCCTATAATTCACCCCTCCACTTT
TRBJ2-4 - TRBV20-1 many CSARDRATNQYF TGCAGTGCTAGAGATCGGGCGACGAATCAGTACTTC
TRBJ1-2 - TRBV20-1 - CSARDSGDDGYTF TGCAGTGCTAGAGATTCCGGGGATGATGGCTACACCTTC
TRBJ2-2 - TRBV2 - CASTAGQRGTGELFF TGTGCCAGCACCGCGGGCCAAAGGGGCACCGGGGAGCTGTTTTTT
TRBJ1-2 - TRBV29-1 few CSVNDRLTYGYTF TGCAGCGTCAACGACCGTCTGACCTATGGCTACACCTTC
TRBJ2-3 TRBD2 TRBV7-8 many CASSLAGGVAGLTDTQYF TGTGCCAGCAGCTTAGCGGGGGGGGTAGCGGGGCTCACAGATACGCAGTATTTT
TRBJ2-5 - TRBV6-2/TRBV6-3 - CASAGTLQETQYF TGTGCCAGCGCAGGGACTTTACAAGAGACCCAGTACTTC
TRBJ1-6 - TRBV25-1 - CASSENRAASPLHF TGTGCCAGCAGTGAGAACAGGGCCGCTTCACCCCTCCACTTT
TRBJ2-7 - TRBV6-6 few CASNVAVGPYEQYF TGTGCCAGCAACGTCGCTGTTGGGCCCTACGAGCAGTACTTC
TRBJ2-5 - TRBV9 once CASSSRWLETQYF TGTGCCAGCAGCTCCCGATGGTTGGAGACCCAGTACTTC
TRBJ2-5 TRBD2 TRBV4-1 once CASSQGLALDEQYF TGCGCCAGCAGCCAGGGACTAGCGCTCGATGAGCAGTACTTC
TRBJ2-7 - TRBV6-6 - CASSYEVLGEQYF TGTGCCAGCAGTTACGAGGTCCTCGGCGAGCAGTACTTC
TRBJ2-1 TRBD2 TRBV12-3/TRBV12-4 - CASSLAASGVNEQFF TGTGCCAGCAGTTTAGCAGCTAGCGGGGTAAATGAGCAGTTCTTC
TRBJ2-7 - TRBV7-2 few CASSQGNPYEQYF TGTGCCTCAAGCCAGGGCAACCCCTACGAGCAGTACTTC
TRBJ2-2 TRBD2 TRBV20-1 - CSASGPSGGPRTGELFF TGCAGTGCTAGTGGTCCTAGCGGGGGCCCTCGGACCGGGGAGCTGTTTTTT
TRBJ2-4 TRBD1 TRBV6-1 - CASSDTGGRFNIQYF TGTGCCAGCAGCGATACAGGGGGCAGGTTTAACATTCAGTACTTC
TRBJ2-7 - TRBV21-1 - CASTDPGQSYEQYF TGTGCCAGCACCGACCCGGGACAGTCCTACGAGCAGTACTTC
TRBJ1-1 TRBD1 TRBV6-5 - CASSYSRDRGLAFF TGTGCCAGCAGTTACTCGAGGGACAGGGGGCTGGCTTTCTTT
TRBJ2-5 TRBD2 TRBV20-1 - CSAAPGLAGQETQYF TGCAGTGCTGCCCCGGGACTAGCGGGTCAAGAGACCCAGTACTTC
TRBJ2-7 - TRBV15 - CATSRDRAAYEQYF TGTGCCACCAGCAGAGATAGGGCAGCTTACGAGCAGTACTTC
TRBJ1-1 - TRBV3-1 - CASSRRDWDTEAFF TGTGCCAGCAGCCGCAGGGATTGGGACACTGAAGCTTTCTTT
TRBJ1-2 - TRBV12-3/TRBV12-4 - CASSPEGGTNYGYTF TGTGCCAGCAGTCCTGAAGGCGGGACTAACTATGGCTACACCTTC
TRBJ2-1 TRBD1 TRBV12-3/TRBV12-4 few CASRTTGDEQFF TGTGCCAGCAGAACAACAGGGGATGAGCAGTTCTTC
TRBJ2-3 TRBD2 TRBV7-9 - CASSRSGGSFTDTQYF TGTGCCAGCAGCCGAAGCGGGGGGTCCTTCACAGATACGCAGTATTTT
TRBJ2-3 - TRBV4-1 few CASSQAQGTSTDTQYF TGCGCCAGCAGCCAAGCACAGGGTACTAGCACAGATACGCAGTATTTT